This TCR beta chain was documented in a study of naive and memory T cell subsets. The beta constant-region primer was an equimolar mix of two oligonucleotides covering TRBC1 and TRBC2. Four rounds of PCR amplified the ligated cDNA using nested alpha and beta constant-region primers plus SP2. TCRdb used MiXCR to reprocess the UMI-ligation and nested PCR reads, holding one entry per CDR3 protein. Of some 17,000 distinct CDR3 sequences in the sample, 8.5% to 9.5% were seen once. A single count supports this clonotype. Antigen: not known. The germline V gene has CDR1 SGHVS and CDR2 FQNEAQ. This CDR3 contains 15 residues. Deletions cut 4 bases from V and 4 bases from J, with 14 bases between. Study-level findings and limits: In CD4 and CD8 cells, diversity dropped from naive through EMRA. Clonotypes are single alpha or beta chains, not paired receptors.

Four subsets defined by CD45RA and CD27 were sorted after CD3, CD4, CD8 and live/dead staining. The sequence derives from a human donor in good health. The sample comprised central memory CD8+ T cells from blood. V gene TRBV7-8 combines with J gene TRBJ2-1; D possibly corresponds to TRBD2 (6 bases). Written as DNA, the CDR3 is TGTGCCAGCAGCTCCGCCGCGGGGTTTTACAATGAGCAGTTCTTC. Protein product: CASSSAAGFYNEQFF.